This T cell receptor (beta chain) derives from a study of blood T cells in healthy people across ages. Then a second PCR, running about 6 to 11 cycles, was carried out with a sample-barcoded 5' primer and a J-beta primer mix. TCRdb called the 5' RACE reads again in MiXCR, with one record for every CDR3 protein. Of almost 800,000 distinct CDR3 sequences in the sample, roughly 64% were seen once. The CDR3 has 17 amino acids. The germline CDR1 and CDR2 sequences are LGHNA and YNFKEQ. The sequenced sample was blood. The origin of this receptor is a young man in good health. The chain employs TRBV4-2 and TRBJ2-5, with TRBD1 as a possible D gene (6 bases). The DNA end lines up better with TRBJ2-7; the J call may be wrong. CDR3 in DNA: TGTGCCAGCAGCCAAGAAGGGGGTGGGGGTCTTTCGTACGAGCAGTACTTC. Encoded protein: CASSQEGGGGLSYEQYF.